This T cell receptor (beta chain) originates from a study of T cells in Graves' hyperthyroidism and ophthalmopathy. Template material for amplifying TCR beta CDR3 regions consisted of RNA transcripts. Carried out on the TCR CDR3, a first-round RT-PCR used the HTBI primer set. TCRdb redid the calling of the multiplex PCR reads with MiXCR, one entry per CDR3 protein. The sample records approximately 590,000 distinct CDR3 sequences, around 14% being singletons. Graves' hyperthyroidism was deemed stable absent ophthalmopathy progression within 18 months. The PBMCs were taken from 10 ml of fresh peripheral blood. Overall study findings and caveats: Patients with ophthalmopathy were separated from those with stable hyperthyroidism by a 13 V-J model.

V gave up 6 bases and J gave up 3 bases; unmatched junction bases: 12. Germline CDR1 and CDR2: SGHAT and FQNNGV. This CDR3 is built from 17 residues. Regarding this clonotype: Its cognate antigen is unknown.

The J gene is TRBJ2-7, the V gene TRBV11-2, with TRBD2 matching 12 bases. The sample was blood. The TCR sequence derives from a woman in her twenties or thirties with Graves' hyperthyroidism. The chain's CDR3 is CASSRTSGITNNYEQYF. CDR3 nucleotides: TGTGCCAGCAGTCGGACTAGCGGGATAACGAATAACTACGAGCAGTACTTC. Supplemented by reference TRBV11-2 and TRBJ2-7, the full variable domain reads EAGVAQSPRYKIIEKRQSVAFWCNPISGHATLYWYQQILGQGPKLLIQFQNNGVVDDSQLPKDRFSAERLKGVDSTLKIQPAKLEDSAVYLCASSRTSGITNNYEQYFGPGTRLTVT.